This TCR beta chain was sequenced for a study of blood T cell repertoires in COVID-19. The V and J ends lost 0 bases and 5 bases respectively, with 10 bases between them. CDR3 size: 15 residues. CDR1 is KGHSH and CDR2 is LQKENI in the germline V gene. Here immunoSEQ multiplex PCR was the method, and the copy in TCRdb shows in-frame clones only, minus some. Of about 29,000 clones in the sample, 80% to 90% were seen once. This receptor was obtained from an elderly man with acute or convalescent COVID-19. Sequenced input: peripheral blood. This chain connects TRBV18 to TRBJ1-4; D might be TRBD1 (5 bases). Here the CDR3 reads CASSPPVRGNEKLFF. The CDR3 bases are TGTGCCAGCTCACCACCGGTACGGGGGAATGAAAAACTGTTTTTT.